The next 9 T cell receptor beta chains were all read from a single sample in a study of CD8 T cells in ankylosing spondylitis. Broader study findings: Ankylosing spondylitis blood appeared to carry a characteristic TCR beta motif of roughly 8 highly homologous variants.

Antigens for these TCRs are unknown. TCRdb fed the 5' RACE reads into MiXCR, producing one record per CDR3 protein. Here the sample spans about 510,000 distinct CDR3 sequences, 5.3% being singletons. Sequencing was performed on blood, either unsorted or a sorted T cell fraction (not recorded which). The receptors originated from a male donor with ankylosing spondylitis.

This clonotype was observed many times. This chain connects TRBV5-1 to TRBJ1-5; D gene unclear. The CDR3 runs 13 residues. V was clipped by 0 bases and J by 3 bases, with 4 bases between them. Germline V gene lookup returns CDR1 SGHRS and CDR2 YFSETQ. CDR3 amino acids: CASSLGLNQPQHF. CDR3 in DNA: TGCGCCAGCAGCTTGGGCCTCAATCAGCCCCAGCATTTT. The full variable domain, rest sourced from reference TRBV5-1 and TRBJ1-5, is KAGVTQTPRYLIKTRGQQVTLSCSPISGHRSVSWYQQTPGQGLQFLFEYFSETQRNKGNFPGRFSGRQFSNSRSEMNVSTLELGDSALYLCASSLGLNQPQHFGDGTRLSIL.

This chain joins TRBV7-9 and TRBJ2-3; D might be TRBD2 (5 bases). Trimming took off 4 bases at V and 3 bases at J, with 5 bases between the two ends. Germline CDR1 and CDR2: SEHNR and FQNEAQ (reference sequence). The CDR3 is 12 residues long. The CDR3 reads CASSWTTDTQYF. The CDR3 DNA reads TGTGCCAGCAGCTGGACTACAGATACGCAGTATTTT. Together with reference TRBV7-9 and TRBJ2-3, the CDR3 gives the full variable domain: DTGVSQNPRHKITKRGQNVTFRCDPISEHNRLYWYRQTLGQGPEFLTYFQNEAQLEKSRLLSDRFSAERPKGSFSTLEIQRTEQGDSAMYLCASSWTTDTQYFGPGTRLTVL.

This clonotype showed up many times. This chain connects TRBV5-1 to TRBJ2-4; 9 bases match TRBD1. This CDR3 has 14 residues. Germline CDR1 and CDR2: SGHRS and YFSETQ. Losses at the gene ends were 4 bases for V and 9 bases for J; bases not matched to a gene: 8. CDR3 sequence: CASSPGTGKGIQYF. The CDR3, as DNA: TGCGCCAGCAGCCCCGGGACAGGGAAGGGCATTCAGTACTTC.

This clonotype was recorded many times. The J gene is TRBJ1-2, the V gene TRBV12-3 or TRBV12-4; TRBD1 is a possible D gene (6 bases). The CDR3 sequence is 15 residues long. Trimming cost V 7 bases and J 5 bases, with 20 bases left between them. CDR3 loop: CASTPLGGGLYGYTF. CDR3 nucleotides: TGTGCCAGCACTCCCCTAGGGGGAGGTTTGTATGGCTACACCTTC.

The V gene is TRBV20-1, the J gene TRBJ2-1; 9 positions match TRBD1. The CDR3 spans 19 residues. From germline, CDR1 is DFQATT and CDR2 SNEGSKA (reference sequence). J gave up 0 bases and V 1 base, and 13 bases lay outside the gene matches. CDR3 residues: CSARGRDRDGVSSYNEQFF. The CDR3 bases are TGCAGTGCTAGAGGTCGGGACAGGGATGGGGTTAGCTCCTACAATGAGCAGTTCTTC.

This chain links TRBV7-2 with TRBJ1-6; the match to TRBD1 covers 10 bases. V dropped 2 bases and J dropped 7; count of bases not matched to a gene: 2. The CDR3 covers 15 residues. The germline V gene has CDR1 SGHTA and CDR2 FQGNSA. The CDR3 DNA reads as TGTGCCAGCAGCTTAAGACAGGGGGCAAATTCACCCCTCCACTTT. This translates into CASSLRQGANSPLHF.

Only a few counts were recorded for this clonotype. The genes are TRBV3-1 and TRBJ1-2; D is unclear. The V gene lost 0 bases and the J gene lost 8 bases, with 19 bases spanning the gap. The V gene's germline CDR1 is LGHDT and CDR2 YNNKEL (reference sequence). The length of the CDR3 is 16 residues. CDR3 in DNA: TGTGCCAGCAGCCAAGATCGTCTAGGCCTTTCAAGAGGCTACACCTTC. This gives the protein CASSQDRLGLSRGYTF.

This clonotype has ten or more counts. The rearrangement joins TRBV28 to TRBJ1-5; the D gene is possibly TRBD1 (5 bases). Trimming removed 5 bases at V and 0 bases at J, with 14 bases between. The V gene's germline CDR1 is MDHEN and CDR2 SYDVKM. CDR3 length: 16 amino acids. The CDR3: CASSNYRTVSNQPQHF. The DNA of the CDR3 is TGTGCCAGCAGTAATTACAGGACCGTTAGCAATCAGCCCCAGCATTTT.

This chain uses TRBV11-1 with TRBJ2-6; either TRBD1 or TRBD2 may supply D (5 bases each). CDR1 and CDR2 from the germline V gene are SGHAT and FQDESV (reference sequence). There are 18 residues in the CDR3. The V and J ends lost 1 base and 4 bases respectively, with 17 bases between them. CDR3: CASSLERGIIRGANVLTF. The CDR3, as DNA: TGTGCCAGCAGCTTAGAGAGGGGAATAATCAGAGGGGCCAACGTCCTGACTTTC.